The clone carrying this TCR beta chain came up a few times. These data come from a study of blood T cell repertoires in COVID-19. About the research overall: Sites in the United States, Italy and Spain provided acute and convalescent COVID-19 samples.

Repertoires were generated with immunoSEQ multiplex PCR, while TCRdb's copy carries only in-frame clones and drops some. The data hold about 92,000 clones, with around 82% observed a single time. CDR1 and CDR2 from the germline V gene are SGHTA and FQGNSA. Deletions cut 1 base from V and 1 base from J, with 13 bases between. The CDR3 is 16 residues long. The sample consisted of peripheral blood. The rearrangement links TRBV7-2 to TRBJ1-1; possible D gene TRBD1, 5 bases. This receptor was obtained from a man in his fifties who had recovered from COVID-19. Here the CDR3 reads CASSLGPGLGNTEAFF. The CDR3 nucleotides are TGTGCCAGCAGCTTAGGGCCGGGACTCGGGAACACTGAAGCTTTCTTT.